A single sample gave rise to the 8 T cell receptor beta chains below, sequenced in a study of spatial heterogeneity in lung cancer. TCRdb re-analysed the 5' RACE reads in MiXCR, keeping a single row per CDR3 protein. Here the sample spans about 38,000 distinct CDR3 sequences, roughly 5.8% being singletons. The time point was: sample taken at primary tumor resection. Unsorted whole RNA of tumor, nontumor lung or frozen PBMC was sequenced. The material sequenced was PBMCs, taken at surgery. These receptors all come from a male donor with early-stage non-small cell lung cancer.

This clonotype has only a few counts. This chain links TRBV2 with TRBJ1-2; D may be TRBD1 (6 bases). The CDR3 loop spans 18 amino acids. Germline assignment: CDR1 SNHLY and CDR2 FYNNEI. The V gene lost 2 bases and the J gene lost 2 bases, with 21 bases spanning the gap. CDR3 protein: CASSERFTGSRLNYGYTF. CDR3 DNA: TGTGCCAGCAGTGAAAGGTTTACAGGGAGTCGGTTGAACTATGGCTACACCTTC.

This clonotype was seen ten or more times. The V call is TRBV6-5, the J call TRBJ1-2; 10 bases fit TRBD1. Trimming cost V 6 bases and J 6 bases; bases outside gene matches: 13. The CDR3 is 16 residues long. CDR1 is MNHEY and CDR2 is SVGAGI in the germline V gene. CDR3: CASSRARGQGGDGYTF. CDR3 DNA: TGTGCCAGCAGCCGCGCTCGTGGACAGGGGGGGGATGGCTACACCTTC.

This clonotype occurred many times. The chain employs TRBV3-1 and TRBJ1-2; TRBD1 agrees at 9 bases. With V trimmed by 1 base and J by 7 bases, 4 bases remained unmatched. CDR1 LGHDT and CDR2 YNNKEL come from the germline V gene (reference sequence). This CDR3 region has 14 residues. The CDR3 DNA is TGTGCCAGCAGCCAAGGGACAGGGGCGGTTGGCTACACCTTC. Amino acid sequence: CASSQGTGAVGYTF.

A remark on this clonotype: A read error may produce the germline difference seen at one junction end. The genes are TRBV12-3 or TRBV12-4 and TRBJ1-5; the D gene is possibly TRBD1 (6 bases). The CDR3 runs to 15 residues. This chain's CDR3 is CGSSLVQGSNQPQHF. CDR3 nucleotide sequence: TGTGGCAGCAGTTTAGTACAGGGTAGCAATCAGCCCCAGCATTTT.

This clonotype turned up a few times. This sequence joins TRBV4-2 and TRBJ2-5, with TRBD2 as a possible D gene (6 bases). Germline assignment: CDR1 LGHNA and CDR2 YNFKEQ. This CDR3 has 17 residues. Trimming took off 3 bases at V and 0 bases at J, with 17 bases between the two ends. The DNA for the CDR3 is TGTGCCAGCAGCCAGGACTTGGGAGGCCCGTACCAAGAGACCCAGTACTTC. Its translation is CASSQDLGGPYQETQYF.

The chain employs TRBV20-1 and TRBJ2-3, with 7 bases lining up with TRBD1. The V gene's germline CDR1 is DFQATT and CDR2 SNEGSKA (reference sequence). The ends lost 6 bases at V and 3 bases at J; junction bases unmatched: 9. CDR3 length equals 14 residues. The CDR3 nucleotides read TGCAGTGCCCTACAGGGGACGAGAACAGATACGCAGTATTTT. Protein sequence: CSALQGTRTDTQYF.

There are many counts of this clonotype. The chain has TRBV18 and TRBJ1-3; D is perhaps TRBD1 (5 bases). The germline gives CDR1 KGHSH, CDR2 LQKENI. CDR3 size: 16 residues. The V end lost 3 bases, the J end lost 0 bases, and 12 bases lay between the germline ends. This CDR3 is CASSPWTPSSGNTIYF. The CDR3 DNA is TGTGCCAGCTCACCTTGGACACCCAGCTCTGGAAACACCATATATTTT.

V usage is TRBV18 and J usage is TRBJ2-2; maybe TRBD1 (6 bases). Germline V CDR1 and CDR2: KGHSH, LQKENI. V was clipped by 6 bases and J by 3 bases, with 23 bases between them. The CDR3 runs to 18 residues. The DNA of the CDR3 is TGTGCCAGCTCTAAATCCGGTTCCGGGACACCCCACACCGGGGAGCTGTTTTTT. This gives the protein CASSKSGSGTPHTGELFF.